This TCR beta chain was captured by sequencing in a study of shared clonotypes between healthy human individuals. Study at large: The study used three CD4 naive, three CD4 memory, two CD8 naive and one CD8 memory plate per donor.

Terminally differentiated effector memory CD45RA+ cells were excluded by CCR7 positive selection of CD45RO-negative cells. The ends were cut back, 5 bases at V and 3 bases at J, with 14 bases in the middle. The CDR3 has 14 amino acids. Germline-derived CDR1 and CDR2 are MNHEY and SMNVEV (reference sequence). Study results and limitations: Shared across a handful of donors were about 4.6% of the naive CD4 clonotypes. It was the non-shared clonotypes that had lower generation probabilities than clonotypes shared by all four donors. Apart from blood, nothing was sampled; tissue repertoires likely differ.

In its sample, this clone was seen once. As yet, its antigen is unknown. The table came from immunoSEQ multiplex PCR; TCRdb's copy has only in-frame clones and leaves some out. The sample shows about 650,000 clones, 95% to 96% of them seen only once. The TCR was taken from a woman in her thirties in good health. This chain connects TRBV27 to TRBJ2-7, with D possibly called TRBD1 or TRBD2 (5 bases each). Input material: naive CD8+ T cells sorted from blood. CDR3 DNA: TGTGCCAGCAGTACTCAGGGAGATTACTACGAGCAGTACTTC. Translating it yields CASSTQGDYYEQYF.